The rows below give T cell receptor beta chains drawn from one sample of a study of T cell repertoires in cytomegalovirus infection. Their antigens remain unidentified. MiXCR was run by TCRdb on the reads, yielding one entry per CDR3 protein. Found here are 80,000 or so distinct CDR3 sequences, roughly a quarter of them singletons; the top ten hold approximately 53%. Material: CD8+ T cells from cultured PBMCs, obtained from culture after CMV antigen stimulation. Receptor source: a human donor in good health (CMV status not recorded). Some clones in this sample may be carry-over from other donors' samples. CDR3s include the opening cysteine and the closing phenylalanine or tryptophan. A D gene is named only where the DNA matches it firmly. Clone size is shown for a subset of rows, as once, few, many or a class of expanded clone.

TRBJ2-5	many	TRBV5-1	.	CASSLEAGWRETQYF	TGCGCCAGCAGCTTGGAGGCAGGGTGGAGAGAGACCCAGTACTTC
TRBJ2-1	many	TRBV7-2	TRBD2	CASSLALRTSPYNEQFF	TGTGCCAGCAGCTTAGCCCTAAGGACTAGCCCCTACAATGAGCAGTTCTTC
TRBJ2-7	.	TRBV7-6	TRBD2	CASSLSGGGASYEQYF	TGTGCCAGCAGCTTAAGTGGCGGGGGGGCCTCCTACGAGCAGTACTTC
TRBJ2-1	once	TRBV6-2/TRBV6-3	.	CASSGTTHNEQFF	TGTGCCAGCAGCGGAACGACCCACAATGAGCAGTTCTTC
TRBJ2-3	few	TRBV6-4	.	CASSEIFGADTQYF	TGTGCCAGCAGTGAAATCTTCGGGGCAGATACGCAGTATTTT
TRBJ2-3	.	TRBV7-9	TRBD2	CASSLVTSGRTDTQYF	TGTGCCAGCAGCTTAGTCACTAGCGGGAGGACAGATACGCAGTATTTT
TRBJ2-2	few	TRBV4-3	.	CASSDSTGELFF	TGCGCCAGCAGCGATAGCACCGGGGAGCTGTTTTTT
TRBJ1-4	.	TRBV5-4	.	CASSRTGPTNEKLFF	TGTGCCAGCAGCAGAACAGGACCGACTAATGAAAAACTGTTTTTT
TRBJ2-7	.	TRBV7-3	.	CASSLSPGAINEQYF	TGTGCCAGCAGCTTAAGTCCGGGGGCGATCAACGAGCAGTACTTC
TRBJ2-3	many	TRBV7-2	.	CASSLVGPRSHYTQYF	TGTGCCAGCAGCTTAGTGGGGCCGAGGAGCCATTATACGCAGTATTTT
TRBJ2-1	many	TRBV6-2/TRBV6-3	TRBD2	CASKIAGGNEQFF	TGTGCCAGCAAAATAGCGGGGGGGAATGAGCAGTTCTTC
TRBJ2-7	once	TRBV10-3	.	CAISEETAISYEQYF	TGTGCCATCAGTGAAGAGACGGCAATCTCCTACGAGCAGTACTTC
TRBJ1-1	many	TRBV27	.	CASFPAGNTEAFF	TGTGCCAGCTTTCCCGCCGGCAACACTGAAGCTTTCTTT
TRBJ1-1	few	TRBV29-1	.	CSVEVRGSMNTEAFF	TGCAGCGTTGAAGTCCGGGGTTCCATGAACACTGAAGCTTTCTTT
TRBJ2-7	few	TRBV4-3	.	CASSQVGSSYEQYF	TGCGCCAGCAGCCAAGTGGGGAGCTCCTACGAGCAGTACTTC
TRBJ2-3	.	TRBV20-1	.	CSPRDISTDTQYF	TGCAGTCCCCGGGACATTAGCACAGATACGCAGTATTTT
TRBJ1-1	many	TRBV27	TRBD1	CASSLRGTGSTEAFF	TGTGCCAGCAGTTTAAGAGGGACAGGGAGCACTGAAGCTTTCTTT
TRBJ2-2	.	TRBV9	.	CASSGEWEDGTGELFF	TGTGCCAGCAGCGGGGAATGGGAGGACGGAACCGGGGAGCTGTTTTTT
TRBJ2-4	few	TRBV4-3	TRBD2	CASSQDSAGNLAKNIQYF	TGCGCCAGCAGCCAAGATTCAGCGGGGAACCTAGCCAAAAACATTCAGTACTTC
TRBJ2-1	.	TRBV10-2	TRBD1	CASSEWGQGGNNEQFF	TGCGCCAGCAGTGAGTGGGGACAGGGTGGGAACAATGAGCAGTTCTTC
TRBJ2-1	.	TRBV20-1	.	CSATEGGGRSYNEQFF	TGCAGTGCTACCGAGGGGGGGGGGAGGTCCTACAATGAGCAGTTCTTC
TRBJ1-1	few	TRBV4-2	.	CASTAGGNEAFF	TGTGCCAGCACCGCGGGCGGGAATGAAGCTTTCTTT
TRBJ1-6	.	TRBV6-1	TRBD1	CASTQGQGSNSPLHF	TGTGCCAGCACCCAAGGACAGGGTTCTAATTCACCCCTCCACTTT
TRBJ2-7	few	TRBV11-2	TRBD2	CASSLTLTSGSYYEQYF	TGTGCCAGCAGCTTAACGCTAACTAGCGGGAGTTACTACGAGCAGTACTTC
TRBJ1-1	.	TRBV6-6	.	CASSSVSGGTEAFF	TGTGCCAGCAGTTCCGTGTCGGGGGGCACTGAAGCTTTCTTT
TRBJ2-7	.	TRBV2	.	CASRGQAYPYEQYF	TGTGCCAGCAGGGGACAAGCCTACCCCTACGAGCAGTACTTC
TRBJ2-2	many	TRBV6-6	.	CASSTLAVDTGELFF	TGTGCCAGCAGTACCTTGGCGGTAGACACCGGGGAGCTGTTTTTT
TRBJ2-5	few	TRBV3-1	.	CASSQDTGAGQETQYF	TGTGCCAGCAGCCAAGATACGGGGGCAGGTCAAGAGACCCAGTACTTC
TRBJ2-1	many	TRBV7-8	.	CASSLVGDFSYNEQFF	TGTGCCAGCAGCTTGGTGGGGGATTTCTCCTACAATGAGCAGTTCTTC
TRBJ2-5	many	TRBV7-9	.	CASSLIGLAETQYF	TGTGCCAGCAGCTTAATCGGGTTAGCCGAGACCCAGTACTTC
TRBJ2-1	.	TRBV20-1	.	CSASTSFSGEQFF	TGCAGTGCTTCTACTAGTTTTTCCGGTGAGCAGTTCTTC
TRBJ2-3	few	TRBV12-3/TRBV12-4	.	CASSLAQASDTQYF	TGTGCCAGCAGTTTAGCGCAGGCTTCGGATACGCAGTATTTT
TRBJ2-3	.	TRBV9	TRBD2	CASSALSGGAGDTQYF	TGTGCCAGCAGCGCATTGAGCGGGGGGGCCGGAGATACGCAGTATTTT
TRBJ1-6	.	TRBV29-1	.	CSVVGGPSSYNSPLHF	TGCAGCGTTGTTGGCGGGCCGAGCTCCTATAATTCACCCCTCCACTTT
TRBJ2-6	once	TRBV5-6	.	CASSLAMDLGANVLTF	TGTGCCAGCAGCTTGGCCATGGACCTCGGAGCCAACGTCCTGACTTTC
TRBJ1-4	many	TRBV4-1	TRBD1	CASSQRDKGAANEKLFF	TGCGCCAGCAGCCAACGGGACAAGGGGGCAGCTAATGAAAAACTGTTTTTT
TRBJ2-4	once	TRBV4-3	TRBD2	CASSQETSGGVDIQYF	TGCGCCAGCAGCCAAGAGACTAGCGGGGGGGTAGACATTCAGTACTTC
TRBJ2-7	many	TRBV6-1	TRBD2	CASKASGTSGSGYEQYF	TGTGCCAGCAAAGCGTCGGGAACTAGCGGGAGTGGTTACGAGCAGTACTTC
TRBJ2-3	.	TRBV9	.	CASSVVGSGATDTQYF	TGTGCCAGCAGCGTAGTGGGTAGCGGAGCCACAGATACGCAGTATTTT
TRBJ1-2	.	TRBV7-9	.	CASSVTFSGEEYGYTF	TGTGCCAGCAGTGTCACGTTCAGCGGTGAGGAGTATGGCTACACCTTC
TRBJ1-3	.	TRBV5-1	.	CASSLGGAAGNTIYF	TGCGCCAGCAGCTTGGGGGGGGCAGCTGGAAACACCATATATTTT